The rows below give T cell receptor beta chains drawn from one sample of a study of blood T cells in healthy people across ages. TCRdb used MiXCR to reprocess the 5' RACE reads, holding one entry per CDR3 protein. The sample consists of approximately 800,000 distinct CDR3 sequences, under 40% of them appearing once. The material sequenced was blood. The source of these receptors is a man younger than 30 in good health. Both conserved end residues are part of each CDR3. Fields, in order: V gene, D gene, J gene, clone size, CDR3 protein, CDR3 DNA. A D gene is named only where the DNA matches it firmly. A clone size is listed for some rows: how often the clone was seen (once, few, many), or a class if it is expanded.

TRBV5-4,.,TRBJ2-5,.,CASSPDMWETQYF,TGTGCCAGCAGCCCAGACATGTGGGAGACCCAGTACTTC
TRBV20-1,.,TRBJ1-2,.,CSARNPNGDGYTF,TGCAGTGCTAGGAACCCCAATGGGGATGGCTACACCTTC
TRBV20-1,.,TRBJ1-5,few,CSAIGQTQPQHF,TGCAGTGCTATAGGACAGACTCAGCCCCAGCATTTT
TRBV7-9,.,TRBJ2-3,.,CASSLEGVGTQYF,TGTGCCAGCAGCTTAGAGGGGGTTGGTACGCAGTATTTT
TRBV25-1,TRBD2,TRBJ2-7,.,CASRTSGSYEQYF,TGTGCCAGCAGGACTAGCGGCTCCTACGAGCAGTACTTC
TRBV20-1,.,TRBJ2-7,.,CSARDQGDEQYF,TGCAGTGCTAGAGATCAAGGGGACGAGCAGTACTTC
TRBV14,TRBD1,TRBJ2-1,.,CASSPPGQGAFHNEQFF,TGTGCCAGCAGCCCGCCGGGACAGGGGGCTTTCCACAATGAGCAGTTCTTC
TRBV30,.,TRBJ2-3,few,CAWILQQSTDTQYF,TGTGCCTGGATCCTGCAACAGAGCACAGATACGCAGTATTTT
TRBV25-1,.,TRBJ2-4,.,CASVQPNLAKNIQYF,TGTGCCAGCGTACAGCCTAACCTAGCCAAAAACATTCAGTACTTC
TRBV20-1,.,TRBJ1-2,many,CSAEKKTIPYGYTF,TGCAGTGCTGAGAAGAAGACAATTCCCTATGGCTACACCTTC
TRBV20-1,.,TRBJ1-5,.,CSARGVRNQPQHF,TGCAGTGCTAGAGGGGTACGCAATCAGCCCCAGCATTTT
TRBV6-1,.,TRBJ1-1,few,CASSEVPGLYTEAFF,TGTGCCAGCAGTGAAGTCCCCGGACTGTACACTGAAGCTTTCTTT
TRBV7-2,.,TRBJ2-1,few,CASSPPWGDHSYNEQFF,TGTGCCAGCAGCCCCCCTTGGGGAGACCACTCCTACAATGAGCAGTTCTTC
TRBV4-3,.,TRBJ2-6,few,CASSQDLFRGGMGANVLTF,TGCGCCAGCAGCCAAGATCTTTTTAGGGGGGGGATGGGGGCCAACGTCCTGACTTTC
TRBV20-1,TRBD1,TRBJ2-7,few,CSARGQQGGYEQYF,TGCAGTGCTAGGGGACAACAGGGGGGATACGAGCAGTACTTC
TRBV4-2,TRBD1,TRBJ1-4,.,CASSQARDRPARRLFF,TGTGCCAGCAGCCAAGCGAGGGACAGGCCCGCCCGCCGACTGTTTTTT
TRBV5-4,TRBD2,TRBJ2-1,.,CASSLARAGDNEQFF,TGTGCCAGCAGCTTGGCCAGGGCGGGGGACAATGAGCAGTTCTTC
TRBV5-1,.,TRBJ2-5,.,CASSTEGTSRETQYF,TGCGCCAGCAGCACGGAAGGTACTAGCCGGGAGACCCAGTACTTC
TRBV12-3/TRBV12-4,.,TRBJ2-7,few,CASSFPPNEQYF,TGTGCCAGCAGTTTTCCCCCAAATGAGCAGTACTTC
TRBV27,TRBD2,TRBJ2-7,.,CASSLASGLSYEQYF,TGTGCCAGCAGTTTGGCTAGCGGGCTTTCCTACGAGCAGTACTTC
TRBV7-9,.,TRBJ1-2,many,CASSGGDTRNGYTF,TGTGCCAGCAGCGGCGGCGACACCAGAAATGGCTACACCTTC
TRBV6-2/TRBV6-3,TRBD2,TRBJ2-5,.,CASSYLSGGQETQYF,TGTGCCAGCAGTTACCTCAGCGGGGGACAAGAGACCCAGTACTTC
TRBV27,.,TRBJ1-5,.,CASSLSSGVGQPQHF,TGTGCCAGCAGTTTATCGTCGGGGGTAGGGCAGCCCCAGCATTTT
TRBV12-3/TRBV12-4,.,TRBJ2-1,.,CASSFVSVETQFF,TGTGCCAGCAGTTTTGTCTCGGTGGAGACCCAGTTCTTC
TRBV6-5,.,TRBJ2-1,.,CASSDSGDNEQFF,TGTGCCAGCAGTGACAGCGGTGACAATGAGCAGTTCTTC
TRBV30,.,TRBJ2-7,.,CAWRNAGTSYEQYF,TGTGCCTGGAGGAACGCCGGGACCAGCTACGAGCAGTACTTC
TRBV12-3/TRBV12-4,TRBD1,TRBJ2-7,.,CASSFRGPASSYNEQYF,TGTGCCAGCAGTTTTAGGGGGCCCGCAAGCTCCTACAATGAGCAGTACTTC
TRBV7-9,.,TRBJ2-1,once,CASSNRWYGYNEQFF,TGCGCCAGCAGCAACCGTTGGTACGGTTACAATGAGCAGTTCTTC
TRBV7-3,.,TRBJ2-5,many,CASSFPGETQYF,TGTGCCAGCAGCTTTCCGGGGGAGACCCAGTACTTC
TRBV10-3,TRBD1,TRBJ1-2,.,CAISRTGESEINYGYTF,TGTGCCATCAGTAGGACAGGGGAGAGCGAGATTAACTATGGCTACACCTTC
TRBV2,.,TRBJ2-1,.,CASRRGDLLYNEQFF,TGTGCCAGCAGACGTGGGGACTTACTCTACAATGAGCAGTTCTTC
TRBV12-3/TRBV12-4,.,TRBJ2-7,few,CASSRRGAGEQYF,TGTGCCAGCAGTCGACGCGGGGCGGGCGAGCAGTACTTC
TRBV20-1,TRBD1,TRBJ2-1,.,CSARGGQTQETQFF,TGCAGTGCTAGAGGGGGACAGACCCAAGAGACCCAGTTCTTC
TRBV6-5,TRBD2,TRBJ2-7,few,CASSYSFAWSSGGYSYEQYF,TGTGCCAGCAGTTACTCGTTCGCGTGGAGTAGCGGGGGGTACTCCTACGAGCAGTACTTC
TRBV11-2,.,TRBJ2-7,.,CASVGRSYEQYF,TGTGCCAGCGTGGGAAGGTCCTACGAGCAGTACTTC
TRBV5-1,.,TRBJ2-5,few,CASSLLSNQETQYF,TGCGCCAGCAGCTTGCTGTCCAATCAAGAGACCCAGTACTTC
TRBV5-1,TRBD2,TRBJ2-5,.,CASSLEGGGGQETQYF,TGCGCCAGCAGCTTGGAAGGCGGGGGAGGACAAGAGACCCAGTACTTC
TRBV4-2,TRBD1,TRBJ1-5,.,CASSQEGTGLGPQHF,TGTGCCAGCAGCCAAGAGGGGACAGGTCTTGGGCCCCAGCATTTT
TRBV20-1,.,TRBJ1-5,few,CSARWGLEGNQPQHF,TGCAGTGCTAGGTGGGGGTTGGAGGGCAATCAGCCCCAGCATTTT
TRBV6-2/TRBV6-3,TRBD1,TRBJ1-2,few,CATNPGQGYGYTF,TGTGCCACCAACCCGGGACAGGGATATGGCTACACCTTC
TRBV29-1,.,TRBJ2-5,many,CSVRGYQETQYF,TGCAGCGTCCGAGGCTACCAAGAGACCCAGTACTTC
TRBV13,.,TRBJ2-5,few,CASSLRRGQETQYF,TGTGCCAGCAGCTTACGGCGGGGACAAGAGACCCAGTACTTC
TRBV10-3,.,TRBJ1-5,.,CAISEEYSNQPQHF,TGTGCCATCAGTGAGGAGTATAGCAATCAGCCCCAGCATTTT
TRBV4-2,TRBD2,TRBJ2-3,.,CASSHMGLAKDTQYF,TGTGCCAGCAGTCATATGGGACTAGCGAAGGATACGCAGTATTTT
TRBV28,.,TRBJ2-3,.,CASSLQVGATDTQYF,TGTGCCAGCAGTTTACAGGTGGGAGCCACAGATACGCAGTATTTT